This T cell receptor beta chain is from a study of technical replicates of blood from a few donors. Produced via immunoSEQ multiplex PCR; TCRdb's table is partial and in-frame only. The repertoire holds fewer than 90,000 clones, with roughly 93% as singletons. CDR3 length: 15 residues. CDR1 MNHEY and CDR2 SVGAGI come from the germline V gene. V gave up 5 bases and J gave up 3 bases, with 16 bases separating them. The rearrangement joins TRBV6-5 to TRBJ1-2; D may be TRBD1 (5 bases). The sequenced sample consisted of T cells isolated from PBMCs. This clonotype was sampled from a human donor in good health. The CDR3 DNA sequence: TGTGCCAGCAGTCCCGGATGGGGCGCCTACTATGGCTACACCTTC. Translating it yields CASSPGWGAYYGYTF.